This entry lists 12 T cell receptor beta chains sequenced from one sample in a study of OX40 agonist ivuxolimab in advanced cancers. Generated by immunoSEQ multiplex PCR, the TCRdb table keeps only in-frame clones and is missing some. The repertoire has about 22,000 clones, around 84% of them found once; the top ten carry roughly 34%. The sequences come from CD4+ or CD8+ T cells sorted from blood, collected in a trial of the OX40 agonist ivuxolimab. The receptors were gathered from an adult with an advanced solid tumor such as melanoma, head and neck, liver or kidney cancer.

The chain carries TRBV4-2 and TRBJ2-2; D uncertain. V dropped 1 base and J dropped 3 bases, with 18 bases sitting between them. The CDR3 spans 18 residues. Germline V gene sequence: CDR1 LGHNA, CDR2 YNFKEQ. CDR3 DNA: TGTGCCAGCAGCCAAGGCCCCCACGTCAATGCCCACACCGGGGAGCTGTTTTTT. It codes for CASSQGPHVNAHTGELFF.

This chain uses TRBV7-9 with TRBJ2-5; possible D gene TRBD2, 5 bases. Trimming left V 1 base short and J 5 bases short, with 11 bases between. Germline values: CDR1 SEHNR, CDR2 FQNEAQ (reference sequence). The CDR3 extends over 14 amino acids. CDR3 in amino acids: CASSLGSGSETQYF. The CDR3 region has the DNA TGTGCCAGCAGCTTAGGGTCGGGGAGTGAGACCCAGTACTTC.

CDR3 loop: CASSLRPGSSTDTQYF. The CDR3 DNA is TGCGCCAGCAGCCTACGACCCGGGTCTAGCACAGATACGCAGTATTTT. The chain has TRBV4-1 and TRBJ2-3, with D hard to call. V lost 4 bases and J lost 0, with 14 bases in between. This CDR3 has 16 amino acids. In germline, CDR1 is MGHRA, CDR2 YSYEKL.

Here the CDR3 reads CASSPHASRLAGITDTQYF. The CDR3 coding sequence is TGTGCCAGCAGCCCACACGCATCTCGGCTAGCGGGCATCACAGATACGCAGTATTTT. The gene calls are TRBV7-2 and TRBJ2-3; 8 nucleotides agree with TRBD2. Trimming removed 5 bases from V and 2 bases from J; junction bases left unmatched: 18. Germline-derived CDR1 and CDR2 are SGHTA and FQGNSA. This CDR3 has 19 residues.

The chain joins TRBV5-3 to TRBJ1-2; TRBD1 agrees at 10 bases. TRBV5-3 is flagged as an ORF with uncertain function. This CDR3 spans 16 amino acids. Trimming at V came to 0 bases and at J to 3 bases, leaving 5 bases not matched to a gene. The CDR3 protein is CARSLVDRGPYYGYTF. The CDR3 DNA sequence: TGTGCCAGAAGCTTGGTAGACAGGGGGCCCTACTATGGCTACACCTTC.

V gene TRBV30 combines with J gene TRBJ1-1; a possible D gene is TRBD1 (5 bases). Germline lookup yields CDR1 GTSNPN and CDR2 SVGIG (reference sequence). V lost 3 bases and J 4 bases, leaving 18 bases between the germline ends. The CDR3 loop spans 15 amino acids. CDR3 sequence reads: CAWSFTGQPTTEAFF. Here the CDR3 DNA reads TGTGCCTGGAGCTTTACAGGTCAGCCTACCACTGAAGCTTTCTTT. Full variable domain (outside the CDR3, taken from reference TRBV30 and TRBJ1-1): SQTIHQWPATLVQPVGSPLSLECTVEGTSNPNLYWYRQAAGRGLQLLFYSVGIGQISSEVPQNLSASRPQDRQFILSSKKLLLSDSGFYLCAWSFTGQPTTEAFFGQGTRLTVV.

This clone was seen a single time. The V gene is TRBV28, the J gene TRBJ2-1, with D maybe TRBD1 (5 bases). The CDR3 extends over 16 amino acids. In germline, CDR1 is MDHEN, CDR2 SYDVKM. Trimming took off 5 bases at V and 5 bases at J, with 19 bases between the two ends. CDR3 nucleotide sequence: TGTGCCAGCAGTGCGCTAGGGGTTTCGGCCGACAATGAGCAGTTCTTC. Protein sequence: CASSALGVSADNEQFF.

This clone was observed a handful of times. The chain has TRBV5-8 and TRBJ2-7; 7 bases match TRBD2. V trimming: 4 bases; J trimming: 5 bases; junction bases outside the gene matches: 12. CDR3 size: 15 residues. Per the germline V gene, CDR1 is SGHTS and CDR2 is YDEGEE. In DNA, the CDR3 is TGTGCCAGCAGCCCCCCCCCGGGAGGAAGCAACGAGCAGTACTTC. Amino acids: CASSPPPGGSNEQYF.

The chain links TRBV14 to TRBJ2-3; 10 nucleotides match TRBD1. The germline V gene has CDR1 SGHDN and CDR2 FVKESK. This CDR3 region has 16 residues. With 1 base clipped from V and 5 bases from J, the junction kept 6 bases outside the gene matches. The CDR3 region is CASSQARTGGEDTQYF. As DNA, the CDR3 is TGTGCCAGCAGCCAAGCCCGGACAGGGGGTGAAGATACGCAGTATTTT. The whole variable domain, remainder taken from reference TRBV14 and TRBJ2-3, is EAGVTQFPSHSVIEKGQTVTLRCDPISGHDNLYWYRRVMGKEIKFLLHFVKESKQDESGMPNNRFLAERTGGTYSTLKVQPAELEDSGVYFCASSQARTGGEDTQYFGPGTRLTVL.

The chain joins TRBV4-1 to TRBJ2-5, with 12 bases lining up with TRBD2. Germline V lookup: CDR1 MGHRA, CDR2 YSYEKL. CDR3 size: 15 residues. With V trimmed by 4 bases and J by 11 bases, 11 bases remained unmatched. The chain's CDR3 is CASSPRTSGTWEQYF. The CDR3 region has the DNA TGCGCCAGCAGCCCTCGGACTAGCGGGACCTGGGAGCAGTACTTC.

CDR3 region: CASSQSGTGGHEQYF. The CDR3 bases are TGCGCCAGCAGCCAATCCGGGACAGGGGGGCACGAGCAGTACTTC. The chain joins TRBV4-1 to TRBJ2-7; TRBD1 agrees at 11 bases. The CDR3 covers 15 residues. With 2 bases clipped from V and 5 bases from J, the junction kept 5 bases outside the gene matches. CDR1 MGHRA and CDR2 YSYEKL come from the germline V gene.

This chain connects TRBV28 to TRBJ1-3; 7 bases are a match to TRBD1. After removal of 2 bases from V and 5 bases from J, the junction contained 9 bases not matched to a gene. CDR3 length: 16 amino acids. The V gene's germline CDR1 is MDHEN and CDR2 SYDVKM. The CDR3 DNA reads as TGTGCCAGCAGTTTAACAGGGGAAGAATATCGAAACACCATATATTTT. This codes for CASSLTGEEYRNTIYF.